Presented here are 18 T cell receptor beta chains from one specimen sequenced in a study of beta chain features in type 1 diabetes. Every isolated RNA sample was fully reverse transcribed, so sequencing captured expressed TCRB transcripts. Repertoires were generated with immunoSEQ multiplex PCR, while TCRdb's copy carries only in-frame clones and drops some. The data show about 900,000 clones, 17% seen once. Sequencing used naive CD4+ T cells from blood. The receptor source for this set is a woman in her late teens or twenties in good health.

The V gene is TRBV4-3, the J gene TRBJ2-2; 8 positions agree with TRBD1. This CDR3 spans 17 amino acids. CDR1 and CDR2 (germline): LGHNA, YSLEER. With V trimmed by 3 bases and J by 3 bases, 9 bases remained unmatched. The CDR3 spells CASSHLPGTGYTGELFF. For the CDR3, the DNA is TGCGCCAGCAGCCACCTACCCGGGACAGGATACACCGGGGAGCTGTTTTTT.

This clone has only a few counts. The chain joins TRBV7-2 to TRBJ2-1, with TRBD2 matching over 7 bases. Per the germline V gene, CDR1 is SGHTA and CDR2 is FQGNSA. J lost 2 bases, V lost 4 bases, and 5 bases had no gene match. The CDR3 length is 15 residues. CDR3 nucleotides: TGTGCCAGCAGCTCCGGGGGACTAACCTACAATGAGCAGTTCTTC. Amino acids: CASSSGGLTYNEQFF.

The V gene is TRBV6-6, the J gene TRBJ1-2; TRBD1 aligns across 10 bases. V shed 0 bases and J 5 bases; nucleotides not matched to a gene: 3. Germline loops: CDR1 MNHNY, CDR2 SVGAGI (reference sequence). CDR3 size: 15 residues. The CDR3 loop is CASSYSWTGGYGYTF. The CDR3 DNA follows: TGTGCCAGCAGTTACTCCTGGACAGGGGGATATGGCTACACCTTC.

The chain carries TRBV27 and TRBJ2-7; D is tentatively TRBD1 or TRBD2 (5 bases each). Germline CDR1 is MNHEY and CDR2 is SMNVEV (reference sequence). V was clipped by 5 bases and J by 2 bases, with 13 bases between them. This CDR3 region has 14 residues. CDR3 region: CASSGDPLTYEQYF. The DNA for the CDR3 is TGTGCCAGCAGTGGGGACCCTCTAACCTACGAGCAGTACTTC.

V gene TRBV2 combines with J gene TRBJ2-1; tentative D call: TRBD1 (6 bases). The CDR3 is 11 amino acids. CDR1 SNHLY and CDR2 FYNNEI come from the germline V gene. The V gene lost 7 bases and the J gene lost 7 bases, with 8 bases spanning the gap. The CDR3: CASTQGNEQFF. CDR3 nucleotides: TGTGCCAGCACTCAGGGGAATGAGCAGTTCTTC.

This clone was counted only a few times. CDR3 DNA sequence: TGTGCCAGCAGCCAACCGGGACTAGCGGCCACAGATACGCAGTATTTT. Translated: CASSQPGLAATDTQYF. This rearrangement joins TRBV4-2 to TRBJ2-3; TRBD2 matches at 11 bases. Trimming removed 2 bases from V and 2 bases from J; junction bases left unmatched: 3. CDR3 size: 16 residues. Germline-derived CDR1 and CDR2 are LGHNA and YNFKEQ.

This sequence joins TRBV27 and TRBJ2-5; tentative D call: TRBD2 (6 bases). In germline, CDR1 is MNHEY, CDR2 SMNVEV (reference sequence). This CDR3 has 14 residues. The V gene lost 4 bases and the J gene lost 4 bases, with 13 bases spanning the gap. For the CDR3, the DNA is TGTGCCAGCAGTTCGATGACTAGTGGAGAGACCCAGTACTTC. Its translation: CASSSMTSGETQYF.

The table lists this clone with a few counts. This rearrangement joins TRBV7-2 to TRBJ1-5; D unresolved. The V gene lost 3 bases and the J gene lost 4 bases, with 13 bases spanning the gap. Germline V gene data show CDR1 as SGHTA and CDR2 as FQGNSA. This CDR3 has 15 amino acids. Written as DNA, the CDR3 is TGTGCCAGCAGCTTTCGGTCCGGGGTTAATCAGCCCCAGCATTTT. It encodes CASSFRSGVNQPQHF.

This clone was found a few times. CDR3 DNA: TGCGCCAGCAGCTTGTCATCAGATTACTATGGCTACACCTTC. It translates to CASSLSSDYYGYTF. The V call is TRBV5-1, the J call TRBJ1-2; D is unclear. The CDR3 is 14 amino acids. Germline-derived CDR1 and CDR2 are SGHRS and YFSETQ. Trimming left V 1 base short and J 3 bases short, with 10 bases between. The full variable domain, rest sourced from reference TRBV5-1 and TRBJ1-2, is KAGVTQTPRYLIKTRGQQVTLSCSPISGHRSVSWYQQTPGQGLQFLFEYFSETQRNKGNFPGRFSGRQFSNSRSEMNVSTLELGDSALYLCASSLSSDYYGYTFGSGTRLTVV.

Here the CDR3 DNA reads TGTGCCAGTAGTATGGACAGGGGGGGCACCGGGGAGCTGTTTTTT. Amino acids: CASSMDRGGTGELFF. The chain uses TRBV19 and TRBJ2-2; 10 bases are shared with TRBD1. The CDR3 spans 15 residues. Germline CDR1 LNHDA, CDR2 SQIVND (reference sequence). V lost 3 bases, J lost 4 bases, and 2 bases stayed unmatched.

About this clone itself: The same CDR3 is also encoded by other DNA sequences in this sample. The V and J genes are TRBV6-1 and TRBJ2-5; 8 nucleotides line up with TRBD1. This CDR3 is built from 14 residues. V shed 9 bases and J 5 bases; nucleotides not matched to a gene: 11. CDR1 and CDR2 (germline): MNHNS, SASEGT. The chain's CDR3 is CASSGTGLSETQYF. The DNA for the CDR3 is TGTGCCAGTTCCGGGACAGGATTGTCGGAGACCCAGTACTTC.

The chain joins TRBV28 to TRBJ1-2; 8 bases map to TRBD1. The CDR3 runs 14 residues. The junction had 6 bases not matched to a gene; V was cut back by 5 bases and J by 4 bases. Germline V gene data show CDR1 as MDHEN and CDR2 as SYDVKM. The CDR3, as DNA: TGTGCCAGCAGTCGAACGACAGGGGTCTATGGCTACACCTTC. Protein sequence: CASSRTTGVYGYTF.

In its sample, this clone was seen a few times. This chain links TRBV7-2 with TRBJ2-7; 9 bases map to TRBD2. The CDR3 has 15 residues. The germline CDR1 and CDR2 sequences are SGHTA and FQGNSA. Germline trimming cut 5 bases from V and 4 bases from J; bases unmatched to any gene: 9. In DNA form, the CDR3 reads TGTGCCAGCAGCCTTAGCGGGAGTGACCATTACGAGCAGTACTTC. Protein sequence: CASSLSGSDHYEQYF.

A few counts support this clone. Other nucleotide sequences in the sample specify the same CDR3. The gene calls are TRBV9 and TRBJ1-3, with D perhaps matching TRBD1 (5 bases). Trimming pared 0 bases from V and 0 bases from J, leaving 13 bases between. This CDR3 spans 17 amino acids. Germline loops: CDR1 SGDLS, CDR2 YYNGEE. CDR3 in amino acids: CASSVGQGGNSGNTIYF. CDR3 nucleotides: TGTGCCAGCAGCGTAGGCCAGGGTGGGAACTCTGGAAACACCATATATTTT.

This clone appeared a few times. The chain has TRBV7-9 and TRBJ2-2, with D possibly TRBD2 on 5 matching bases. CDR3 length equals 12 residues. The germline CDR1 and CDR2 sequences are SEHNR and FQNEAQ (reference sequence). Trimming took off 4 bases at V and 6 bases at J, with 6 bases between the two ends. The CDR3 DNA sequence: TGTGCCAGCAGCTCGGAGGCCGGGGAGCTGTTTTTT. This encodes CASSSEAGELFF.

The chain carries TRBV5-6 and TRBJ2-2, with D perhaps matching TRBD1 (6 bases). CDR3 length equals 15 residues. Germline V gene data show CDR1 as SGHDT and CDR2 as YYEEEE. Trimming shortened V by 2 bases and J by 5 bases, and 13 bases separated the two germline ends. The CDR3 reads CASSFSPGATGELFF. The CDR3 DNA is TGTGCCAGCAGCTTCTCCCCAGGGGCTACCGGGGAGCTGTTTTTT.

This clone was recorded a few times. This chain connects TRBV28 to TRBJ2-7; 8 nucleotides agree with TRBD2. Germline CDR1 is MDHEN and CDR2 is SYDVKM. After removal of 4 bases from V and 0 bases from J, the junction contained 17 bases not matched to a gene. The CDR3 length is 19 residues. The CDR3 bases are TGTGCCAGCAGTTCATTTTTCCCCGGTCTAGCGGGTTTCTCCTACGAGCAGTACTTC. This codes for CASSSFFPGLAGFSYEQYF.

The V call is TRBV6-6, the J call TRBJ2-7, with 11 bases identical to TRBD1. The V gene end was trimmed by 5 bases and the J gene end by 0 bases; junction bases not matched to a gene: 0. The germline CDR1 and CDR2 sequences are MNHNY and SVGAGI (reference sequence). The CDR3 loop spans 14 amino acids. The CDR3 nucleotides read TGTGCCAGCAGTGGACAGGGGGCCTCCTACGAGCAGTACTTC. The encoded protein is CASSGQGASYEQYF.